These 16 T cell receptor beta chains were all obtained from the same sample, sequenced in a study of blood T cell repertoires in COVID-19. The assay was immunoSEQ multiplex PCR, and TCRdb's table has in-frame clones only and misses some. This sample has under 200,000 clones, with about 86% found just once. Sequences were obtained from peripheral blood. Receptors were obtained from a human donor with acute or convalescent COVID-19. The donor label of this sample is uncertain.

J is TRBJ2-7 and V is TRBV23-1; no clear D. TRBV23-1 is designated an ORF whose function remains uncertain. The CDR3 has 14 residues. V shed 7 bases and J shed 0 bases, with 13 bases lying between them. CDR3 in DNA: TGCGCCAGCATCATATCTTCCGGCTCCTACGAGCAGTACTTC. Its protein is CASIISSGSYEQYF.

The rearrangement uses TRBV15 and TRBJ1-4, with 7 bases that match TRBD1. Germline V lookup: CDR1 LNHNV, CDR2 YYDKDF (reference sequence). The CDR3 sequence is 14 residues long. Trimming cost V 4 bases and J 4 bases; bases outside gene matches: 3. The chain's CDR3 is CATSKTGYNEKLFF. The CDR3 bases are TGTGCCACCAGCAAGACAGGGTATAATGAAAAACTGTTTTTT. The full variable domain, completed using reference TRBV15 and TRBJ1-4, is DAMVIQNPRYQVTQFGKPVTLSCSQTLNHNVMYWYQQKSSQAPKLLFHYYDKDFNNEADTPDNFQSRRPNTSFCFLDIRSPGLGDTAMYLCATSKTGYNEKLFFGSGTQLSVL.

In this sample, this clone turned up a few times. The chain uses TRBV11-3 and TRBJ2-1; 7 nucleotides match TRBD2. The germline CDR1 and CDR2 sequences are SGHNT and YENEEA. V lost 2 bases to trimming and J lost 9 bases; unmatched junction nucleotides: 4. This CDR3 contains 13 residues. The DNA for the CDR3 is TGTGCCAGCAGCTTAAATTGGGGGGGTGAGCAGTTCTTC. It codes for CASSLNWGGEQFF.

The chain carries TRBV7-2 and TRBJ2-3; possibly TRBD2 for D (6 bases). The germline CDR1 and CDR2 sequences are SGHTA and FQGNSA. This CDR3 has 15 amino acids. V lost 4 bases, J lost 3 bases, and 14 bases lay in between. The CDR3 sequence is CASSYQTRTTDTQYF. The CDR3 DNA is TGTGCCAGCAGCTACCAGACTAGAACTACAGATACGCAGTATTTT.

The V and J genes are TRBV2 and TRBJ1-2, with TRBD1 matching over 11 bases. The CDR3 totals 14 residues. With 3 bases clipped from V and 6 bases from J, the junction kept 3 bases outside the gene matches. Germline V gives CDR1 SNHLY, CDR2 FYNNEI. The CDR3 sequence: CASSDRDRGDGYTF. Written as DNA, the CDR3 is TGTGCCAGCAGTGATCGGGACAGGGGGGATGGCTACACCTTC.

In DNA form, the CDR3 reads TGTGCCAGCAGTATAGCGGGGGCTCAAGAGACCCAGTACTTC. Translation gives CASSIAGAQETQYF. This sequence joins TRBV5-4 and TRBJ2-5; 9 bases are a match to TRBD2. Unmatched junction bases numbered 4, after V lost 5 bases and J lost 2 bases. Germline CDR1 is SGHNT and CDR2 is YYREEE (reference sequence). This CDR3 has 14 amino acids. Together with reference TRBV5-4 and TRBJ2-5, the CDR3 gives the full variable domain: ETGVTQSPTHLIKTRGQQVTLRCSSQSGHNTVSWYQQALGQGPQFIFQYYREEENGRGNFPPRFSGLQFPNYSSELNVNALELDDSALYLCASSIAGAQETQYFGPGTRLLVL.

The chain combines TRBV28 with TRBJ1-4; 7 bases map to TRBD1. The CDR3 sequence is 14 residues long. Germline lookup yields CDR1 MDHEN and CDR2 SYDVKM. After removal of 8 bases from V and 1 base from J, the junction contained 4 bases not matched to a gene. DNA for the CDR3: TGTGCCAGCCGAAGACAGGGAACTAATGAAAAACTGTTTTTT. It translates to CASRRQGTNEKLFF.

This clone was counted a single time. The chain has TRBV15 and TRBJ2-7, with 12 nucleotides matching TRBD2. Trimming at V came to 0 bases and at J to 5 bases, leaving 5 bases not matched to a gene. In germline, CDR1 is LNHNV, CDR2 YYDKDF (reference sequence). The CDR3 contains 16 residues. The CDR3 spells CATSRDRLAGANEQYF. The CDR3 coding sequence is TGTGCCACCAGCAGAGATAGACTAGCGGGAGCTAACGAGCAGTACTTC. The variable domain in full, with the rest retrieved from reference TRBV15 and TRBJ2-7, is DAMVIQNPRYQVTQFGKPVTLSCSQTLNHNVMYWYQQKSSQAPKLLFHYYDKDFNNEADTPDNFQSRRPNTSFCFLDIRSPGLGDTAMYLCATSRDRLAGANEQYFGPGTRLTVT.

A word on this clone: Other DNA sequences from this sample encode an identical CDR3 as well. The chain employs TRBV2 and TRBJ1-5, with D hard to call. CDR3 length equals 14 residues. Trimming shortened V by 6 bases and J by 0 bases, and 9 bases separated the two germline ends. Germline CDR1 reads SNHLY; CDR2 reads FYNNEI. This chain's CDR3 is CASRGAVSNQPQHF. The DNA of the CDR3 is TGTGCCAGCAGGGGAGCTGTTAGCAATCAGCCCCAGCATTTT. The whole variable domain, remainder taken from reference TRBV2 and TRBJ1-5, is EPEVTQTPSHQVTQMGQEVILRCVPISNHLYFYWYRQILGQKVEFLVSFYNNEISEKSEIFDDQFSVERPDGSNFTLKIRSTKLEDSAMYFCASRGAVSNQPQHFGDGTRLSIL.

The CDR3 sequence is CASSESGMQYF. In nucleotides, the CDR3 is TGTGCCAGCAGTGAATCGGGGATGCAGTACTTC. The chain has TRBV25-1 and TRBJ2-7; tentatively, D is TRBD2 (5 bases). CDR1 MGHDK and CDR2 SYGVNS come from the germline V gene. This CDR3 contains 11 residues. V lost 1 base and J lost 9, with 7 bases in between.

This chain uses TRBV29-1 with TRBJ2-7, with TRBD1 as a possible D gene (7 bases). V lost 6 bases and J lost 5, with 17 bases in between. CDR3 length: 13 residues. Per germline, CDR1 SQVTM and CDR2 ANQGSEA. This chain's CDR3 is CSVRPTGTHEQYF. CDR3 DNA: TGCAGCGTCCGCCCGACAGGGACTCACGAGCAGTACTTC.

This chain links TRBV7-3 with TRBJ2-3; possible D gene TRBD1, 5 bases. V lost 1 base and J 2 bases, leaving 13 bases between the germline ends. The CDR3 loop spans 16 amino acids. Germline CDR1 and CDR2: SGHTA and FQGTGA. CDR3 DNA: TGTGCCAGCAGCTTAATGGGGCGCGGTTTCACAGATACGCAGTATTTT. This translates into CASSLMGRGFTDTQYF. The full variable domain, with the rest looked up from reference TRBV7-3 and TRBJ2-3, is GAGVSQTPSNKVTEKGKYVELRCDPISGHTALYWYRQSLGQGPEFLIYFQGTGAADDSGLPNDRFFAVRPEGSVSTLKIQRTERGDSAVYLCASSLMGRGFTDTQYFGPGTRLTVL.

The rearrangement joins TRBV19 to TRBJ2-7; 7 bases line up with TRBD1. This CDR3 has 14 residues. In germline, CDR1 is LNHDA, CDR2 SQIVND (reference sequence). V trimming: 2 bases; J trimming: 2 bases; junction bases outside the gene matches: 3. The chain's CDR3 is CASSIHRGPYEQYF. The CDR3 DNA reads TGTGCCAGTAGTATACACAGGGGCCCCTACGAGCAGTACTTC.

This chain connects TRBV6-5 to TRBJ2-4; a possible D gene is TRBD2 (5 bases). V lost 2 bases to trimming and J lost 1 base, with 9 bases between them. Germline V gene sequence: CDR1 MNHEY, CDR2 SVGAGI. The CDR3 has 15 amino acids. The CDR3 loop reads CASSYSGEAKNIQYF. The DNA for the CDR3 is TGTGCCAGCAGTTACAGTGGGGAGGCCAAAAACATTCAGTACTTC.

The gene calls are TRBV3-1 (or the pseudogene TRBV3-2) and TRBJ1-2; no firm D call. The CDR3 loop spans 12 amino acids. V lost 1 base, J lost 8 bases, and 8 bases lay in between. The V gene's germline CDR1 is LGHDT and CDR2 YNNKEL (reference sequence). Here the CDR3 DNA reads TGTGCCAGCAGCCAAGGATACGGGGGCTACACCTTC. Protein product: CASSQGYGGYTF.

The CDR3 region is CASSVGGKNTEAFF. The DNA for the CDR3 is TGTGCCAGCAGCGTAGGAGGGAAGAACACTGAAGCTTTCTTT. V gene TRBV9 combines with J gene TRBJ1-1; no clear D gene. Germline CDR1 and CDR2: SGDLS and YYNGEE. Trimming took off 0 bases at V and 1 base at J, with 7 bases between the two ends. The CDR3 runs to 14 residues.